This T cell receptor (beta chain) was identified during a study of T cells in Graves' hyperthyroidism and ophthalmopathy (dated by TCRdb to about 2019). Regarding the research as a whole: Peripheral blood was collected at initial diagnosis, before any treatment. TCR Vbeta CDR3 sequencing of fewer than 150 peripheral blood samples (over 40 ophthalmopathy, 75 to 80 hyperthyroidism and approximately 17 progressor patients) is reported in the paper. The study also compared thyroid tissue and blood T-cell repertoires from roughly six Graves' hyperthyroidism patients. The 85 to 100 discovery patients were randomly split 7:3 into training and test sets. Once sampling was done, hyperthyroidism patients were given methimazole at a starting dose of 30 mg daily, whereas ophthalmopathy patients were given high-dose intravenous methylprednisolone. To identify TCR V-J signatures that set the groups apart, the researchers used a discovery cohort of 100 patients, made up of approximately 43 with Graves' ophthalmopathy and about 55 with stable Graves' hyperthyroidism. Prospective prediction of ophthalmopathy was tested in an independent validation cohort of fewer than 20 hyperthyroidism patients and 15 to 17 patients who later progressed to ophthalmopathy.

The sample holds a few counts of this clonotype. Its target antigen remains unknown. Base-call qualities are not available, and no considerably larger clone is one nucleotide away. Stable Graves' hyperthyroidism was defined as the absence of progression to ophthalmopathy over 18 months of follow-up. The hyperthyroidism patients were between 18 and 65 years old and newly diagnosed, with a disease duration of less than 2 months. Any patient with an uncontrolled infection, another autoimmune disease, pregnancy or lactation was excluded. Diagnoses relied on clinical symptoms, serum thyroxine and TRAb, thyroid ultrasound and orbital computed tomography. Ficoll-Paque density gradient centrifugation was used to isolate PBMCs from about 10 ml of fresh peripheral blood. Trizol reagent was used to extract total RNA, and RNA quality was then checked on an Agilent 2100 Bioanalyzer. What the authors observed across the whole study: No statistical method was used to fix the sample size in advance, and group allocation was not hidden from the investigators. In validation, the model predicted progression to ophthalmopathy a median of roughly 6.5 months before onset, with about 64% sensitivity and around 76% specificity. Most expanded thyroid clonotypes (frequency above 0.001) were also found in blood, which suggests that blood repertoires may mirror thyroid immune responses. A model built on a 13 V-J signature distinguished ophthalmopathy from stable hyperthyroidism, reaching about 88% sensitivity and 81.08% specificity in cross-validation and 80%/75% in testing.

TCR beta CDR3 regions were amplified from RNA transcripts. A first-round RT-PCR of the TCR CDR3 used the HTBI primer set with the Qiagen OneStep RT-PCR kit. A second multiplex PCR round built the libraries, followed by size selection and purification. Paired-end sequencing of the libraries was performed with 100 bp reads on an Illumina HiSeq2000. From the authors' description of their analysis: Raw data were processed with SOAPnuke, discarding reads with adapters, uncalled bases, mean Phred below 15, or no exact constant-primer or identifier match. COPE v1.2.5 was used to merge high-quality paired reads, and clonotypes were defined as unique nucleotide sequences. MiTCR v1.1 was used to align clonotypes to the IMGT TRBV, TRBD and TRBJ reference segments. Analysis was restricted to V-J combinations with a frequency above 0.0001, which covered roughly 99% of repertoires. A TCS score was defined as the ratio between F50 (clonal expansion) and ExV (chaos), using BLOSUM62-based TCRdist between CDR3 peptides within each V-J. Welch's t-statistics and random forest reduced around 510 V-J features to 10 to 15, which were used in a naive Bayes classifier (R e1071). TCRdb trimmed the raw reads at Q25, called clones with MiXCR and kept productive beta chains. Rows with one shared CDR3 protein collapse into an entry with the most common genes and DNA. These V and J calls are TCRdb output, not the study's own analysis. Here the sample has under 400,000 distinct CDR3 sequences; approximately 15% occur a single time. About 10% of the sample comes from the top ten.

The receptor's source is a woman aged 60-70 years with Graves' hyperthyroidism. Source material: blood.

The CDR3: CASSYRGLAEETQYF. The DNA sequence is as follows: TGTGCCAGCAGTTACAGGGGACTAGCGGAAGAGACCCAGTACTTC. The chain uses TRBV6-6 and TRBJ2-5; 11 central bases correspond to TRBD2. The germline V gene (reference sequence) yields MNHNY for CDR1 and SVGAGI for CDR2. The CDR3 numbers 15 residues from cysteine through phenylalanine. Solely the CDR3 DNA is kept, with 45 bases framed from the first base. Germline trimming: 2 bases from V, 3 bases from J; junction bases outside gene matches: 2.